This T cell receptor beta chain was retrieved from a study of identifying expanded T cells in peripheral blood (dated by TCRdb to between 2018 and 2021). Study-level background: Four technical replicates, made by sequencing separate aliquots from the same pool of genomic DNA, were compared pairwise.

Overall study results and their limits: Both the number of clones called differentially abundant and the false-positive rate were significantly reduced by the beta-binomial model across all healthy-donor time intervals. For all healthy donors, the variance in clone template counts between two-week samples rose significantly as total template count increased. The authors expected that over much longer intervals, such as months to years, biological variance in healthy repertoires might increase even further. The binomial model flagged around 1.2 differentially abundant clones between technical replicates, compared with roughly 17 over approximately two weeks and 19 to 20 over four weeks.

The immunoSEQ Assay, which relies on bias-controlled multiplex PCR amplification of genomic DNA, was used to profile TCRbeta CDR3 regions. As for the authors' bioinformatics: To quantify the absolute abundance of each unique TCRbeta CDR3 region, the sequences were collapsed and filtered. Differential abundance was assessed using a binomial (Fisher-equivalent) model and a beta-binomial model in which time-dependent variance fitted from healthy donors was added. Any clone with fewer than 5 combined templates was excluded, and a clone was called differentially abundant if its Benjamini-Hochberg FDR was below 0.01. In the beta-binomial model, variance was expressed as a function of the total template count across the two samples, in the form v = (b*log(k)+a)^2. This is the immuneACCESS table as TCRdb keeps it, with only in-frame sequences that have V and J called. A part of the clones is gone; compared with another copy, unresolved V genes explain less than half, and the rest is unexplained. V, J and clone size are taken as reported in that table, and D and trimming were inferred from the DNA itself. The sample contains approximately 110,000 clones, approximately 90% of them found a single time. Roughly 7.6% of the sample belongs to the ten largest clones.

The CDR3 has 13 amino acids, counting the end cysteine and phenylalanine. Kept here is only the CDR3 DNA, which spans 39 bases and is read in frame from base 1. Relative to germline, V is 3 bases shorter and J is 4 bases shorter, with 9 bases between their ends. The germline V gene gives CDR1 as SGHTA and CDR2 as FQGTGA. No immune events such as infections were documented for the healthy donors during the collection period. Blood repertoires from healthy donors were used as a training cohort for calibrating time-dependent variance in a beta-binomial model of differential abundance of T-cell clones. The training cohort included 10 healthy donors, of whom 3 were female and 7 were male. Donor ages ranged from roughly 29 to 64 years, with an average of 43 years. Whole blood from each healthy donor was obtained from a commercial supplier and was collected at three time points approximately 15 days apart. For immunosequencing, genomic DNA was extracted from unsorted whole blood.

In regard to this clone: No cognate antigen has been identified for it. No base-level quality is on record; no much larger clone is a single base apart. Other DNA sequences in this sample translate to the same CDR3.

The source of this sequence is a person aged 18-69 years in good health. Material: blood. The chain employs TRBV7-3 and TRBJ1-2, with the D gene uncertain. The CDR3 loop reads CASSLSGFYGYTF. The nucleotide sequence reads as follows: TGTGCCAGCAGCTTGTCGGGATTCTATGGCTACACCTTC.